A selection of T cell receptor beta chains follows, all from one sample in a study of OX40 agonist ivuxolimab in advanced cancers. Only in-frame clones appear in the TCRdb table, and some are missing; sequencing was by immunoSEQ multiplex PCR. The table includes about 72,000 clones, 75% to 90% detected once. The sequences come from CD4+ or CD8+ T cells sorted from blood, collected in a trial of the OX40 agonist ivuxolimab. The receptors were sampled from an adult with an advanced solid tumor such as melanoma, head and neck, liver or kidney cancer. Both conserved end residues are part of each CDR3. D genes are given only for firm matches. Clone size is shown for a subset of rows, as once, few, many or a class of expanded clone.

j_gene: TRBJ2-1; abundance: NA; d_gene: NA; v_gene: TRBV6-1; CDR3nt: TGTGCCAGCTCTAGGGTCGGGACTTTGCAGTTCTTC; CDR3aa: CASSRVGTLQFF
j_gene: TRBJ2-7; abundance: NA; d_gene: TRBD1; v_gene: TRBV5-4; CDR3nt: TGTGCCAGCAGCCCCGGCGGACAGGGGACTTGGAGCGAGCAGTACTTC; CDR3aa: CASSPGGQGTWSEQYF
j_gene: TRBJ2-7; abundance: NA; d_gene: TRBD2; v_gene: TRBV6-5; CDR3nt: TGTGCCAGCAGTTACTCCGGGACTAGCGGAACTTACGAGCAGTACTTC; CDR3aa: CASSYSGTSGTYEQYF
j_gene: TRBJ2-6; abundance: NA; d_gene: NA; v_gene: TRBV2; CDR3nt: TGTGCCAGCAGTGAACGCGCGGGGTCTGGGGCCAACGTCCTGACTTTC; CDR3aa: CASSERAGSGANVLTF
j_gene: TRBJ2-3; abundance: NA; d_gene: NA; v_gene: TRBV2; CDR3nt: TGTGCCAGCAGTGAAATGGGTTCGGGGGCGGGGGCGCATACGCAGTATTTT; CDR3aa: CASSEMGSGAGAHTQYF
j_gene: TRBJ2-1; abundance: NA; d_gene: NA; v_gene: TRBV9; CDR3nt: TGTGCCAGCAGCATGCAGGGGATGAGCTCCTACAATGAGCAGTTCTTC; CDR3aa: CASSMQGMSSYNEQFF
j_gene: TRBJ1-1; abundance: NA; d_gene: TRBD1; v_gene: TRBV27; CDR3nt: TGTGCCAGCAGTCGACAGGGGAACACTGAAGCTTTCTTT; CDR3aa: CASSRQGNTEAFF
j_gene: TRBJ1-5; abundance: few; d_gene: NA; v_gene: TRBV2; CDR3nt: TGTGCCAGCAGAACAGGTAATAGCAATCAGCCCCAGCATTTT; CDR3aa: CASRTGNSNQPQHF
j_gene: TRBJ2-2; abundance: NA; d_gene: NA; v_gene: TRBV7-6; CDR3nt: TGTGCCAGCAGCTTAGAGGCGAGCTCGAACACCGGGGAGCTGTTTTTT; CDR3aa: CASSLEASSNTGELFF
j_gene: TRBJ2-2; abundance: NA; d_gene: TRBD1; v_gene: TRBV25-1; CDR3nt: TGTGCCAGCAGTGGGGGACAGGGCTACACCGGGGAGCTGTTTTTT; CDR3aa: CASSGGQGYTGELFF
j_gene: TRBJ2-1; abundance: once; d_gene: TRBD1; v_gene: TRBV7-3; CDR3nt: TGTGCCAGCAGCCCTACAGGGGGGAATGAGCAGTTCTTC; CDR3aa: CASSPTGGNEQFF
j_gene: TRBJ2-5; abundance: NA; d_gene: NA; v_gene: TRBV11-2; CDR3nt: TGTGCCAGCAGCCCTAGTCGGGCTTCTCGAGAGACCCAGTACTTC; CDR3aa: CASSPSRASRETQYF
j_gene: TRBJ1-6; abundance: NA; d_gene: NA; v_gene: TRBV21-1; CDR3nt: TGTGCCAGCAGCAAAGTCGGGACAAACTCACCCCTCCACTTT; CDR3aa: CASSKVGTNSPLHF
j_gene: TRBJ1-1; abundance: NA; d_gene: NA; v_gene: TRBV27; CDR3nt: TGTGCCAGCAGTAGTGACTCAGGCAGGAGAGCTTTCTTT; CDR3aa: CASSSDSGRRAFF
j_gene: TRBJ2-3; abundance: NA; d_gene: NA; v_gene: TRBV29-1; CDR3nt: TGCAGCGCTCAAAGGGGGGCGGGCACAGATACGCAGTATTTT; CDR3aa: CSAQRGAGTDTQYF
j_gene: TRBJ1-4; abundance: NA; d_gene: NA; v_gene: TRBV13; CDR3nt: TGTGCCAGCAGCTTCCGGGACATATACGAAAAACTGTTTTTT; CDR3aa: CASSFRDIYEKLFF
j_gene: TRBJ2-7; abundance: NA; d_gene: NA; v_gene: TRBV28; CDR3nt: TGTGCCAGCGCGTCATTGACCTACGAGCAGTACTTC; CDR3aa: CASASLTYEQYF
j_gene: TRBJ2-3; abundance: NA; d_gene: TRBD1; v_gene: TRBV6-6; CDR3nt: TGTGCCAGCAGTTCCGGACAGGGCACAGATACGCAGTATTTT; CDR3aa: CASSSGQGTDTQYF
j_gene: TRBJ1-1; abundance: NA; d_gene: NA; v_gene: TRBV6-5; CDR3nt: TGTGCCAGCAGTCCCCGCGGGGTGAACACTGAAGCTTTCTTT; CDR3aa: CASSPRGVNTEAFF
j_gene: TRBJ2-7; abundance: medium-sized; d_gene: TRBD2; v_gene: TRBV11-2; CDR3nt: TGTGCCAGCACGAGACTAGCGGGAGTTGAGGAGGAAGAGCAGTACTTC; CDR3aa: CASTRLAGVEEEEQYF
j_gene: TRBJ2-7; abundance: NA; d_gene: NA; v_gene: TRBV19; CDR3nt: TGTGCCAGGGCCAGACCCTCCTACGAGCAGTACTTC; CDR3aa: CARARPSYEQYF
j_gene: TRBJ2-3; abundance: once; d_gene: TRBD1; v_gene: TRBV7-8; CDR3nt: TGTGCCAGCAGCTTACCTAGACAGGGGGGTACAGATACGCAGTATTTT; CDR3aa: CASSLPRQGGTDTQYF
j_gene: TRBJ2-7; abundance: NA; d_gene: NA; v_gene: TRBV10-1; CDR3nt: TGCGCCAGCAGTGTGGGGGGTTCCTACGAGCAGTACTTC; CDR3aa: CASSVGGSYEQYF
j_gene: TRBJ2-5; abundance: NA; d_gene: TRBD1; v_gene: TRBV5-4; CDR3nt: TGTGCCAGCAGCTTACAGGGGGGTGGGGTGGAGACCCAGTACTTC; CDR3aa: CASSLQGGGVETQYF
j_gene: TRBJ2-1; abundance: NA; d_gene: NA; v_gene: TRBV20-1; CDR3nt: TGCAGTGCTAGAGATACCCATGAGCAGTTCTTC; CDR3aa: CSARDTHEQFF
j_gene: TRBJ1-2; abundance: few; d_gene: NA; v_gene: TRBV20-1; CDR3nt: TGCAGTGCCAAGGTGGGGAATGGCTACACCTTC; CDR3aa: CSAKVGNGYTF
j_gene: TRBJ2-3; abundance: NA; d_gene: NA; v_gene: TRBV6-6; CDR3nt: TGTGCCAGCAGTCGGACGGGTTTCCCTAGCACAGATACGCAGTATTTT; CDR3aa: CASSRTGFPSTDTQYF
j_gene: TRBJ2-7; abundance: NA; d_gene: NA; v_gene: TRBV28; CDR3nt: TGTGCCAGCAGTTACTCCTACGAGCAGTACTTC; CDR3aa: CASSYSYEQYF
j_gene: TRBJ2-1; abundance: NA; d_gene: NA; v_gene: TRBV7-9; CDR3nt: TGTGCCAGCAGCTTAGGATTTGGGGAACCGTTCTTC; CDR3aa: CASSLGFGEPFF
j_gene: TRBJ2-5; abundance: NA; d_gene: NA; v_gene: TRBV7-3; CDR3nt: TGTGCCAGCAGCTTAAATCACGACCAAGAGACCCAGTACTTC; CDR3aa: CASSLNHDQETQYF
j_gene: TRBJ2-3; abundance: NA; d_gene: TRBD1; v_gene: TRBV2; CDR3nt: TGTGCCAGCATTTGGGACAGTAGCACAGATACGCAGTATTTT; CDR3aa: CASIWDSSTDTQYF
j_gene: TRBJ1-2; abundance: once; d_gene: NA; v_gene: TRBV28; CDR3nt: TGCGCCCAAGGGGGGACCTTTGGCTACACCTTC; CDR3aa: CAQGGTFGYTF
j_gene: TRBJ2-2; abundance: NA; d_gene: TRBD1; v_gene: TRBV11-1; CDR3nt: TGTGCCAGCAGCCCCAGGGACAGGGGATACACCGGGGAGCTGTTTTTT; CDR3aa: CASSPRDRGYTGELFF
j_gene: TRBJ2-7; abundance: NA; d_gene: TRBD2; v_gene: TRBV2; CDR3nt: TGTGCCAGCAGTACGGGACTATCATACTACGAGCAGTACTTC; CDR3aa: CASSTGLSYYEQYF
j_gene: TRBJ1-1; abundance: NA; d_gene: NA; v_gene: TRBV29-1; CDR3nt: TGCAGCGTTGCGGGGATAACTGAAGCTTTCTTT; CDR3aa: CSVAGITEAFF
j_gene: TRBJ2-1; abundance: once; d_gene: TRBD2; v_gene: TRBV7-9; CDR3nt: TGTGCCAGCAGCTTATCAGGGACTAGCGGGAGGGCCGGTCCGCTGTTCTTC; CDR3aa: CASSLSGTSGRAGPLFF
j_gene: TRBJ1-2; abundance: once; d_gene: TRBD1; v_gene: TRBV30; CDR3nt: TGTGCCTGGAGTGTTGGGACAGGGAATGGCTACACCTTC; CDR3aa: CAWSVGTGNGYTF
j_gene: TRBJ2-1; abundance: NA; d_gene: NA; v_gene: TRBV19; CDR3nt: TGTGCCAGTAGTAGGGAGGACAGCTACAATGAGCAGTTCTTC; CDR3aa: CASSREDSYNEQFF
j_gene: TRBJ2-7; abundance: NA; d_gene: TRBD2; v_gene: TRBV7-3; CDR3nt: TGTGCCAGCGGCAGCGGGGGTCCCGAGCAGTACTTC; CDR3aa: CASGSGGPEQYF
j_gene: TRBJ2-3; abundance: NA; d_gene: NA; v_gene: TRBV7-3; CDR3nt: TGTGCCAGCAGCCGGATGGGCGGGCGGTTCGGGGGAGGCCCCACAGATACGCAGTATTTT; CDR3aa: CASSRMGGRFGGGPTDTQYF
j_gene: TRBJ1-1; abundance: NA; d_gene: NA; v_gene: TRBV18; CDR3nt: TGTGCCAGCTCTCCAAATCAGGGTTTCGGGTCTGAAGCTTTCTTT; CDR3aa: CASSPNQGFGSEAFF
j_gene: TRBJ2-7; abundance: NA; d_gene: NA; v_gene: TRBV7-3; CDR3nt: TGTGCCAGCAGCCCGGGGTCCCACTACGAGCAGTACTTC; CDR3aa: CASSPGSHYEQYF
j_gene: TRBJ2-2; abundance: NA; d_gene: NA; v_gene: TRBV5-8; CDR3nt: TGTGCCAGCACATCAATACAGGGCACCGGGGAGCTGTTTTTT; CDR3aa: CASTSIQGTGELFF
j_gene: TRBJ2-7; abundance: NA; d_gene: NA; v_gene: TRBV5-6; CDR3nt: TGTGCCAGCAGCGGCGCTTCCTACGAGCAGTACTTC; CDR3aa: CASSGASYEQYF
j_gene: TRBJ1-1; abundance: once; d_gene: TRBD1; v_gene: TRBV5-1; CDR3nt: TGCGCCAGCAGAGAACAAGGACAGGGAGGGACTGAAGCTTTCTTT; CDR3aa: CASREQGQGGTEAFF
j_gene: TRBJ2-7; abundance: NA; d_gene: NA; v_gene: TRBV11-3; CDR3nt: TGTGCCAGCAGCCCGGGGGCAGGGAGGAGCGAGCAGTACTTC; CDR3aa: CASSPGAGRSEQYF
j_gene: TRBJ2-7; abundance: NA; d_gene: NA; v_gene: TRBV5-4; CDR3nt: TGTGCCAGCAGCCCAAAACGGGACGAGGGCGAGCAGTACTTC; CDR3aa: CASSPKRDEGEQYF
j_gene: TRBJ1-1; abundance: NA; d_gene: NA; v_gene: TRBV5-4; CDR3nt: TGTGCCAGCAGCTTGGACACGAACACTGAAGCTTTCTTT; CDR3aa: CASSLDTNTEAFF
j_gene: TRBJ2-4; abundance: NA; d_gene: TRBD1; v_gene: TRBV25-1; CDR3nt: TGTGCCAGCAGTGCGGGACAGGGGAATCTCAACATTCAGTACTTC; CDR3aa: CASSAGQGNLNIQYF
j_gene: TRBJ2-7; abundance: NA; d_gene: NA; v_gene: TRBV19; CDR3nt: TGTGCCAGTAGTGAAAGCGGTGGAGACTACGAGCAGTACTTC; CDR3aa: CASSESGGDYEQYF
j_gene: TRBJ1-3; abundance: NA; d_gene: NA; v_gene: TRBV7-9; CDR3nt: TGTGCCAGCAGCTTAGGAAGGGCTGGAAACACCATATATTTT; CDR3aa: CASSLGRAGNTIYF
j_gene: TRBJ1-4; abundance: NA; d_gene: NA; v_gene: TRBV6-1; CDR3nt: TGTGCCAGCAGTGAATCGAGGCAGCCCAATGAAAAACTGTTTTTT; CDR3aa: CASSESRQPNEKLFF
j_gene: TRBJ2-1; abundance: NA; d_gene: TRBD2; v_gene: TRBV27; CDR3nt: TGTGCCAGCAGTACCCCGGGACTAGCCAGAGGTGAGCAGTTCTTC; CDR3aa: CASSTPGLARGEQFF
j_gene: TRBJ2-3; abundance: NA; d_gene: TRBD2; v_gene: TRBV27; CDR3nt: TGTGCCAGCAGTTCTTGGACTAGCGGGAGCACAGATACGCAGTATTTT; CDR3aa: CASSSWTSGSTDTQYF